This is a list of T cell receptor beta chains from one sample in a study of blood T cells in healthy people across ages. TCRdb processed the 5' RACE reads anew with MiXCR; each CDR3 protein has one entry. Of hundreds of thousands of distinct CDR3 sequences in the sample, about 56% were seen once. The sequencing sample was made of blood. The receptors originated from a man in his forties or fifties in good health. CDR3s include the opening cysteine and the closing phenylalanine or tryptophan. The D gene is left open where the match is weak. A clone size is listed for some rows: how often the clone was seen (once, few, many), or a class if it is expanded.

V gene	J gene	clone size	D gene	CDR3 length	CDR3 protein	CDR3 DNA
TRBV5-1	TRBJ1-1	few	TRBD1	16	CASSYRQGDEDTEAFF	TGCGCCAGCAGCTACAGACAGGGGGACGAGGACACTGAAGCTTTCTTT
TRBV11-2	TRBJ2-4	NA	TRBD1	14	CASSSRQGLDIQYF	TGTGCCAGCAGCTCGCGACAGGGTTTGGACATTCAGTACTTC
TRBV6-1	TRBJ2-7	NA	TRBD1	17	CASSEVPRGQPAYEQYF	TGTGCCAGCAGTGAAGTGCCACGGGGACAGCCAGCCTACGAGCAGTACTTC
TRBV7-2	TRBJ2-7	NA	NA	15	CASSLAAATRYEQYF	TGTGCCAGCAGCTTAGCAGCGGCAACCCGCTACGAGCAGTACTTC
TRBV15	TRBJ2-7	NA	NA	16	CATSRGGPQVAYEQYF	TGTGCCACCAGCAGAGGCGGCCCACAAGTAGCCTACGAGCAGTACTTC
TRBV2	TRBJ2-1	NA	TRBD2	17	CASSEARGGSSYNEQFF	TGTGCCAGCAGTGAGGCCCGGGGGGGCAGCTCCTACAATGAGCAGTTCTTC
TRBV18	TRBJ1-1	NA	NA	17	CASSPAGGAKMNTEAFF	TGTGCCAGCTCACCCGCGGGGGGCGCGAAAATGAACACTGAAGCTTTCTTT
TRBV5-1	TRBJ1-4	NA	TRBD1	14	CASSRGTVNEKLFF	TGCGCCAGCAGCCGCGGGACAGTTAATGAAAAACTGTTTTTT
TRBV15	TRBJ2-5	NA	NA	12	CATSSRQETQYF	TGTGCCACCAGCAGCCGTCAAGAGACCCAGTACTTC
TRBV3-1	TRBJ1-2	NA	NA	15	CASSRRTLGRSGYTF	TGTGCCAGCAGCCGACGGACCCTAGGCAGGAGTGGCTACACCTTC
TRBV11-3	TRBJ1-2	NA	NA	16	CASSSEGAIANYGYTF	TGTGCCAGCAGCTCAGAAGGGGCTATAGCTAACTATGGCTACACCTTC
TRBV13	TRBJ2-7	NA	NA	18	CASSSVDVGRASSYEQYF	TGTGCCAGCAGCTCTGTCGACGTCGGGCGGGCGAGCTCCTACGAGCAGTACTTC
TRBV5-1	TRBJ2-5	NA	TRBD2	14	CASSGSGVEETQYF	TGCGCCAGCAGCGGAAGCGGGGTCGAAGAGACCCAGTACTTC
TRBV29-1	TRBJ2-5	NA	NA	13	CSVEVAVGETQYF	TGCAGCGTTGAAGTGGCGGTCGGAGAGACCCAGTACTTC
TRBV12-3/TRBV12-4	TRBJ2-3	NA	TRBD2	15	CASSPAGGVTDTQYF	TGTGCCAGCAGCCCAGCTGGGGGGGTCACAGATACGCAGTATTTT
TRBV6-5	TRBJ1-2	NA	NA	13	CASSYDRARGYTF	TGTGCCAGCAGTTATGACAGAGCGCGGGGCTACACCTTC
TRBV20-1	TRBJ2-7	once	NA	13	CSGQGGFFYEQYF	TGCAGTGGGCAGGGGGGATTCTTCTACGAGCAGTACTTC
TRBV29-1	TRBJ2-1	NA	TRBD2	16	CSVELRAGGSYNEQFF	TGCAGCGTTGAATTGCGGGCGGGAGGATCCTACAATGAGCAGTTCTTC
TRBV2	TRBJ2-1	NA	NA	15	CASSENTYSYNEQFF	TGTGCCAGCAGTGAAAATACCTACTCCTACAATGAGCAGTTCTTC
TRBV5-6	TRBJ1-2	NA	NA	14	CASSLEKTANVYTF	TGTGCCAGCAGCTTGGAGAAAACCGCCAATGTCTACACCTTC
TRBV7-9	TRBJ2-1	NA	TRBD2	15	CASSPTSGVYYEQFF	TGTGCCAGCAGCCCAACTAGCGGGGTTTATTATGAGCAGTTCTTC
TRBV10-3	TRBJ2-5	NA	NA	13	CAISTAGMNEQYF	TGTGCCATTAGTACGGCGGGGATGAATGAGCAGTACTTC
TRBV20-1	TRBJ2-5	once	TRBD2	11	CSASGGGTQYF	TGCAGTGCTAGCGGGGGGGGGACCCAGTACTTC